These 32 T cell receptor beta chains were sequenced from one sample in a study of cytotoxic CD8 clonotypes in ibrutinib-treated CLL (dated by TCRdb to 2020 to 2023). The time point label on this specimen signifies: approximately 2 years on ibrutinib. The method behind the library was the immunoSEQ multiplex PCR assay. TCRdb took this table from immuneACCESS and kept in-frame rearrangements with V and J called. Such tables lack part of the clones; where checked against another copy, unresolved V genes explain under half of the gap, and the rest is unexplained. Across this sample there are around 26,000 clones, with almost 85% seen only once. Roughly 8% of the sample is taken by the ten largest. Specimen: PBMCs, collected after 24 months of ibrutinib treatment. These receptors all stem from a human donor with chronic lymphocytic leukemia.

V usage is TRBV5-1 and J usage is TRBJ2-7; D is uncertain. Looked up from germline, CDR1 is SGHRS and CDR2 is YFSETQ. The V end was cut by 0 bases, the J end by 6 bases, with 19 bases between. CDR3 length equals 16 residues. CDR3 residues: CASSLDGASISREQYF. CDR3 in DNA: TGCGCCAGCAGCTTGGATGGAGCCTCGATTAGTCGCGAGCAGTACTTC. The full variable domain, in which reference TRBV5-1 and TRBJ2-7 provide the parts outside the CDR3, is KAGVTQTPRYLIKTRGQQVTLSCSPISGHRSVSWYQQTPGQGLQFLFEYFSETQRNKGNFPGRFSGRQFSNSRSEMNVSTLELGDSALYLCASSLDGASISREQYFGPGTRLTVT.

This clone showed up just once. The chain employs TRBV2 and TRBJ1-5, with D possibly matching TRBD1 (5 bases). The CDR3 sequence is 11 residues long. Trimming stripped 4 bases from V and 9 bases from J, with 7 bases between. Germline V gene lookup returns CDR1 SNHLY and CDR2 FYNNEI. In nucleotides, the CDR3 is TGTGCCAGCAGTGCCCAGGGGCCCCAGCATTTT. Amino acids: CASSAQGPQHF. Full variable domain (outside the CDR3, taken from reference TRBV2 and TRBJ1-5): EPEVTQTPSHQVTQMGQEVILRCVPISNHLYFYWYRQILGQKVEFLVSFYNNEISEKSEIFDDQFSVERPDGSNFTLKIRSTKLEDSAMYFCASSAQGPQHFGDGTRLSIL.

The rearrangement joins TRBV30 to TRBJ1-5; D remains unclear. This CDR3 has 16 amino acids. The germline V gene has CDR1 GTSNPN and CDR2 SVGIG (reference sequence). Trimming shortened V by 2 bases and J by 3 bases, and 17 bases separated the two germline ends. The CDR3 spells CAWSNRGGFSNQPQHF. The CDR3 bases are TGTGCCTGGAGTAACCGCGGAGGTTTTTCCAATCAGCCCCAGCATTTT.

This chain uses TRBV7-2 with TRBJ2-7; D may match TRBD1 or TRBD2 (5 bases each). The CDR3 contains 11 residues. The V end lost 6 bases, the J end lost 5 bases, and 8 bases lay between the germline ends. Germline V gene lookup returns CDR1 SGHTA and CDR2 FQGNSA. In nucleotides, the CDR3 is TGTGCCAGCAGTCTGGGGGACGAGCAGTACTTC. Protein: CASSLGDEQYF.

The CDR3 region has the DNA TGTGCCAGCAGCCTTAAGGGAGACAGGGGGCAAGAGACCCAGTACTTC. Amino acid sequence: CASSLKGDRGQETQYF. The chain combines TRBV5-8 with TRBJ2-5; 9 nucleotides line up with TRBD1. V was clipped by 4 bases and J by 2 bases; unmatched bases: 9. Germline V CDR1 and CDR2: SGHTS, YDEGEE. The CDR3 runs 16 residues.

V and J are TRBV7-9 and TRBJ2-1; 7 bases agree with TRBD2. With V trimmed by 3 bases and J by 10 bases, 3 bases remained unmatched. The CDR3 has 12 amino acids. Germline lookup yields CDR1 SEHNR and CDR2 FQNEAQ (reference sequence). This CDR3 reads CASSFGGTEQFF. The CDR3 nucleotides are TGTGCCAGCAGCTTCGGGGGGACCGAGCAGTTCTTC.

The CDR3 reads CASSLGGQAGNTIYF. The CDR3, as DNA: TGTGCCAGCAGCTTGGGGGGGCAGGCGGGAAACACCATATATTTT. V and J are TRBV5-4 and TRBJ1-3, with D possibly being TRBD1 (6 bases). The germline V gene encodes CDR1 SGHNT and CDR2 YYREEE (reference sequence). The CDR3 consists of 15 residues. V gave up 0 bases and J gave up 4 bases, with 11 bases separating them.

The chain is built from TRBV9 and TRBJ2-7, with 9 positions matching TRBD1. CDR1 and CDR2 from the germline V gene are SGDLS and YYNGEE. The CDR3 runs to 17 residues. V dropped 2 bases and J dropped 5; count of bases not matched to a gene: 14. Here the CDR3 DNA reads TGTGCCAGCAGCGTCGCCCCCCTCGGGACAGGGAGCCACGAGCAGTACTTC. Encoded protein: CASSVAPLGTGSHEQYF.

This rearrangement joins TRBV11-2 to TRBJ1-1; no clear D. The germline CDR1 and CDR2 sequences are SGHAT and FQNNGV. Trimming took 3 bases from V and 1 from J, leaving 6 bases between them. This CDR3 has 13 amino acids. The CDR3 DNA reads TGTGCCAGCAGCTTTGGGGAGAACACTGAAGCTTTCTTT. Its protein is CASSFGENTEAFF.

This chain links TRBV29-1 with TRBJ1-1; perhaps TRBD1 as D (5 bases). CDR3 size: 14 residues. Trimming left V 4 bases short and J 1 base short, with 13 bases between. Germline V CDR1 and CDR2: SQVTM, ANQGSEA. This CDR3 reads CSVALWTQNTEAFF. The CDR3 DNA reads as TGCAGCGTTGCGTTGTGGACACAGAACACTGAAGCTTTCTTT.

The V and J genes are TRBV6-1 and TRBJ2-2; 9 bases are a match to TRBD2. Germline CDR1 is MNHNS and CDR2 is SASEGT. Trimming took 10 bases from V and 8 from J; bases not matched to a gene: 8. CDR3 length: 13 amino acids. The CDR3: CATWTSDRGELFF. The DNA of the CDR3 is TGTGCCACCTGGACTAGCGACAGAGGGGAGCTGTTTTTT.

V and J are TRBV2 and TRBJ2-3; D not resolved. CDR3 length: 15 residues. Germline CDR1 reads SNHLY; CDR2 reads FYNNEI. V gave up 5 bases and J gave up 1 base, with 13 bases separating them. The CDR3 reads CASSLRVTGTDTQYF. The CDR3 nucleotides read TGTGCCAGCAGTCTACGGGTAACGGGCACAGATACGCAGTATTTT. Based on the CDR3 plus reference TRBV2 and TRBJ2-3, the full variable domain is EPEVTQTPSHQVTQMGQEVILRCVPISNHLYFYWYRQILGQKVEFLVSFYNNEISEKSEIFDDQFSVERPDGSNFTLKIRSTKLEDSAMYFCASSLRVTGTDTQYFGPGTRLTVL.

The chain links TRBV10-3 to TRBJ1-5; D is uncertain. Trimming removed 8 bases at V and 5 bases at J, with 4 bases between. CDR1 is ENHRY, CDR2 SYGVKD, per germline. This CDR3 region has 10 residues. The CDR3 DNA reads as TGTGCCATCGGACATCAGCCCCAGCATTTT. Translated, it gives CAIGHQPQHF.

The rearrangement joins TRBV19 to TRBJ1-4; a weak D match, TRBD1 (6 bases). The CDR3 runs to 14 residues. V was pared by 5 bases and J by 8 bases, with 15 bases between. In germline, CDR1 is LNHDA, CDR2 SQIVND (reference sequence). Here the CDR3 reads CASSGEGVFEKLFF. For the CDR3, the DNA is TGTGCCAGTAGTGGAGAGGGGGTTTTCGAAAAACTGTTTTTT.

The CDR3 reads CASSNGLAGGPNTGELFF. The CDR3 coding sequence is TGCGCCAGCAGCAATGGACTAGCGGGGGGGCCGAACACCGGGGAGCTGTTTTTT. V usage is TRBV5-1 and J usage is TRBJ2-2; the match to TRBD2 covers 15 bases. Germline values: CDR1 SGHRS, CDR2 YFSETQ. The CDR3 loop spans 18 amino acids. V gave up 4 bases and J gave up 0 bases; unmatched junction bases: 4.

The chain joins TRBV6-6 to TRBJ1-1, with 8 nucleotides matching TRBD1. This CDR3 is 14 amino acids long. Germline CDR1 MNHNY, CDR2 SVGAGI (reference sequence). The trim removed 5 bases at V and 7 bases at J, leaving 9 bases unmatched. CDR3 nucleotide sequence: TGTGCCAGCAGTCAGGACAGGGTAGGTGATGAAGCTTTCTTT. This encodes CASSQDRVGDEAFF.

The V and J genes are TRBV7-8 and TRBJ1-5, with D possibly being TRBD1 (6 bases). CDR3 size: 14 residues. V lost 4 bases and J 6 bases, leaving 13 bases between the germline ends. The germline CDR1 and CDR2 sequences are SGHVS and FQNEAQ. Written as DNA, the CDR3 is TGTGCCAGCAGCTGGACAGCGGGCAGTCAGCCCCAGCATTTT. Translating it yields CASSWTAGSQPQHF.

CDR3 coding DNA: TGCGCCAGCAGCCAAAGGACAGGGGGAGATACGCAGTATTTT. Residues: CASSQRTGGDTQYF. The chain joins TRBV4-1 to TRBJ2-3, with 10 bases that match TRBD1. The J segment lost 5 bases and the V segment lost 2 bases, leaving 1 base of the junction unmatched. The CDR3 extends over 14 amino acids. Per the germline V gene, CDR1 is MGHRA and CDR2 is YSYEKL.

The chain joins TRBV5-1 to TRBJ2-4; 7 nucleotides line up with TRBD1. V trimming: 4 bases; J trimming: 0 bases; junction bases outside the gene matches: 10. CDR1 SGHRS and CDR2 YFSETQ come from the germline V gene. The CDR3 runs 17 residues. CDR3 amino acids: CASSQGQGVLAKNIQYF. In nucleotides, the CDR3 is TGCGCCAGCAGCCAAGGCCAGGGGGTACTAGCCAAAAACATTCAGTACTTC.

The J gene is TRBJ2-1, the V gene TRBV11-3, with D maybe TRBD1 (5 bases). Trimming shortened V by 5 bases and J by 5 bases, and 13 bases separated the two germline ends. The length of the CDR3 is 14 residues. Germline CDR1 and CDR2: SGHNT and YENEEA. The CDR3 nucleotides are TGTGCCAGCAGCCTGGCCAGGGAACACAATGAGCAGTTCTTC. Translation gives CASSLAREHNEQFF.

The rearrangement links TRBV10-1 to TRBJ2-5, with 7 bases that match TRBD2. Germline assignment: CDR1 WNHNN and CDR2 SYGVQD (reference sequence). V shed 3 bases and J 4 bases; nucleotides not matched to a gene: 5. The length of the CDR3 is 14 residues. The CDR3 spells CASSDAGRGETQYF. The CDR3 nucleotides are TGCGCCAGCAGTGACGCGGGGAGGGGAGAGACCCAGTACTTC.

The CDR3 DNA is TGTGCCAGCAGGGCGGAGGTCTATAATTCACCCCTCCACTTT. Translating it yields CASRAEVYNSPLHF. This chain connects TRBV6-5 to TRBJ1-6, with D unresolved. Trimming pared 6 bases from V and 3 bases from J, leaving 9 bases between. CDR1 is MNHEY and CDR2 is SVGAGI in the germline V gene. The CDR3 has 14 residues.

V gene TRBV6-5 combines with J gene TRBJ2-7; 8 bases are shared with TRBD1. The CDR3 is 14 residues long. Germline V lookup: CDR1 MNHEY, CDR2 SVGAGI. Trimming cost V 6 bases and J 3 bases; bases outside gene matches: 7. In DNA form, the CDR3 reads TGTGCCAGCAGGACAGGGGCTGTCGACTACGAGCAGTACTTC. Its protein is CASRTGAVDYEQYF.

The rearrangement joins TRBV4-2 to TRBJ2-1; unclear D gene. V lost 1 base and J 9 bases, leaving 7 bases between the germline ends. The CDR3 is 12 amino acids. Per the germline V gene, CDR1 is LGHNA and CDR2 is YNFKEQ. CDR3 loop: CASSQALGEQFF. The DNA for the CDR3 is TGTGCCAGCAGCCAAGCCCTTGGTGAGCAGTTCTTC.

The rearrangement joins TRBV7-8 to TRBJ2-1; 9 nucleotides match TRBD1. Germline V lookup: CDR1 SGHVS, CDR2 FQNEAQ. The length of the CDR3 is 15 residues. V dropped 5 bases and J dropped 3; count of bases not matched to a gene: 5. The CDR3 sequence: CASSKGQGYYNEQFF. The CDR3 nucleotides are TGTGCCAGCAGCAAGGGACAGGGATACTACAATGAGCAGTTCTTC.

This clone has just one count. The chain links TRBV9 to TRBJ1-2; no definite D call. CDR1 SGDLS and CDR2 YYNGEE come from the germline V gene. The CDR3 length is 13 residues. Trimming pared 2 bases from V and 8 bases from J, leaving 13 bases between. CDR3 DNA: TGTGCCAGCAGCGTGGGTCCAGCTGGCGGCTACACCTTC. It specifies CASSVGPAGGYTF.

This sequence joins TRBV7-9 and TRBJ2-6; possibly TRBD2 for D (6 bases). Trimming removed 5 bases from V and 0 bases from J, with 14 bases in between. This CDR3 region has 17 residues. Germline V lookup: CDR1 SEHNR, CDR2 FQNEAQ (reference sequence). CDR3 DNA: TGTGCCAGCAGCACCCTCTCGGGAGCCTCTGGGGCCAACGTCCTGACTTTC. Its protein is CASSTLSGASGANVLTF.

The rearrangement joins TRBV7-8 to TRBJ1-2, with D perhaps TRBD1 (5 bases). The CDR3 is 14 amino acids. V was shortened by 4 bases and J by 5 bases, with 14 bases between the two germline ends. Germline CDR1 is SGHVS and CDR2 is FQNEAQ. CDR3 in DNA: TGTGCCAGCAGCTCCGGAAGGGACCTATATGGCTACACCTTC. This translates into CASSSGRDLYGYTF. Full variable domain (outside the CDR3, taken from reference TRBV7-8 and TRBJ1-2): GAGVSQSPRYKVAKRGQDVALRCDPISGHVSLFWYQQALGQGPEFLTYFQNEAQLDKSGLPSDRFFAERPEGSVSTLKIQRTQQEDSAVYLCASSSGRDLYGYTFGSGTRLTVV.

The chain joins TRBV6-1 to TRBJ1-1, with TRBD1 as a possible D gene (5 bases). V lost 5 bases and J lost 3, with 7 bases in between. The CDR3 extends over 12 amino acids. Germline V gene lookup returns CDR1 MNHNS and CDR2 SASEGT. In DNA form, the CDR3 reads TGTGCCAGCAGTTGGGGGGACACTGAAGCTTTCTTT. Its translation is CASSWGDTEAFF.

The V and J genes are TRBV9 and TRBJ2-7; possibly TRBD2 for D (6 bases). This CDR3 has 14 amino acids. The germline CDR1 and CDR2 sequences are SGDLS and YYNGEE. Trimming stripped 4 bases from V and 7 bases from J, with 18 bases between. CDR3 sequence: CASSPIVEGFEQYF. The CDR3 nucleotides are TGTGCCAGCAGCCCCATCGTGGAGGGTTTTGAGCAGTACTTC. The entire variable domain, with the rest obtained from reference TRBV9 and TRBJ2-7, is as follows: DSGVTQTPKHLITATGQRVTLRCSPRSGDLSVYWYQQSLDQGLQFLIQYYNGEERAKGNILERFSAQQFPDLHSELNLSSLELGDSALYFCASSPIVEGFEQYFGPGTRLTVT.

The rearrangement uses TRBV19 and TRBJ1-2; possibly TRBD1 for D (6 bases). V gave up 7 bases and J gave up 4 bases, with 16 bases separating them. Germline-derived CDR1 and CDR2 are LNHDA and SQIVND (reference sequence). The CDR3 loop spans 14 amino acids. The CDR3 DNA reads as TGTGCCAGTACTCCTACGGGGGGCGGCTATGGCTACACCTTC. It encodes CASTPTGGGYGYTF. Filled out from reference TRBV19 and TRBJ1-2, the complete variable domain reads DGGITQSPKYLFRKEGQNVTLSCEQNLNHDAMYWYRQDPGQGLRLIYYSQIVNDFQKGDIAEGYSVSREKKESFPLTVTSAQKNPTAFYLCASTPTGGGYGYTFGSGTRLTVV.

By share of the sample, this clone is medium-sized. The rearrangement joins TRBV5-6 to TRBJ2-2; D call uncertain. V was pared by 3 bases and J by 7 bases, with 13 bases between. This CDR3 region has 14 residues. Germline-derived CDR1 and CDR2 are SGHDT and YYEEEE. In DNA form, the CDR3 reads TGTGCCAGCAGCTACGTCGGGCTAAACGGGGAGCTGTTTTTT. It translates to CASSYVGLNGELFF.